The 28 T cell receptor beta chains below were found in one sample sequenced in a study of cytomegalovirus exposure and HLA in healthy donors. The PCR employed 60 Vbeta primers together with 13 Jbeta primers. The protocol was immunoSEQ multiplex PCR, while the TCRdb copy is restricted to in-frame clones and leaves out a portion. The data contain roughly 130,000 clones, 80% to 85% of them singletons. Material: PBMCs. The source is a human donor in good health.

The chain is built from TRBV10-3 and TRBJ1-5; 10 bases match TRBD1. Trimming took 11 bases from V and 0 from J; bases not matched to a gene: 13. Germline V lookup: CDR1 ENHRY, CDR2 SYGVKD. This CDR3 comprises 17 residues. The CDR3 DNA is TGTGCCGTCGGCGGGACAGGGGCAAAAAATAGCAATCAGCCCCAGCATTTT. Protein product: CAVGGTGAKNSNQPQHF.

The chain carries TRBV9 and TRBJ2-2, with 7 bases aligning to TRBD2. The CDR3 totals 17 residues. Unmatched junction bases numbered 5, after V lost 0 bases and J lost 0 bases. The germline V gene encodes CDR1 SGDLS and CDR2 YYNGEE. The CDR3 coding sequence is TGTGCCAGCAGCGTAGCACGGGGGGACGCGAACACCGGGGAGCTGTTTTTT. Protein sequence: CASSVARGDANTGELFF.

The rearrangement uses TRBV5-1 and TRBJ2-7; 7 nucleotides align to TRBD2. J gave up 2 bases and V 7 bases, and 9 bases lay outside the gene matches. Germline V lookup: CDR1 SGHRS, CDR2 YFSETQ. This CDR3 comprises 14 residues. CDR3 region: CASRGGVAAYEQYF. DNA of the CDR3: TGCGCCAGCCGTGGGGGGGTAGCGGCCTACGAGCAGTACTTC.

The V gene is TRBV7-2, the J gene TRBJ2-2; 8 nucleotides match TRBD2. The germline CDR1 and CDR2 sequences are SGHTA and FQGNSA. V trimming: 5 bases; J trimming: 2 bases; junction bases outside the gene matches: 7. The CDR3 runs 16 residues. The CDR3 is CASSEQSGGNTGELFF. The CDR3 DNA sequence: TGTGCCAGCAGCGAGCAAAGCGGGGGTAACACCGGGGAGCTGTTTTTT.

This clone was seen only once. J is TRBJ2-5 and V is TRBV7-8; 7 bases map to TRBD1. The DNA end is more similar to TRBJ2-7, so the J call may be wrong. The CDR3 consists of 14 residues. Per the germline V gene, CDR1 is SGHVS and CDR2 is FQNEAQ. The CDR3 spells CASSLDRGTGEQYF. CDR3 sequence (DNA): TGTGCCAGCAGCTTAGACAGGGGTACGGGCGAGCAGTACTTC.

This clone was observed once. The sample has other DNA sequences that encode this CDR3 too. This chain joins TRBV27 and TRBJ1-1, with TRBD1 identical over 10 bases. Per the germline V gene, CDR1 is MNHEY and CDR2 is SMNVEV (reference sequence). This CDR3 is 14 amino acids long. J gave up 5 bases and V 2 bases, and 2 bases lay outside the gene matches. The CDR3 bases are TGTGCCAGCAGTTTAAGGGGACAGGGGACTGAAGCTTTCTTT. Amino acid sequence: CASSLRGQGTEAFF.

The chain links TRBV21-1 to TRBJ1-5; the table assigns TRBD1, which was not confirmed against the DNA. TRBV21-1 is a pseudogene segment. The CDR3 extends over 17 amino acids. The CDR3 DNA reads as TGTGCCAGCAGCAAAGTTGGGACAGGGGACGGAAATCAGCCCCAGCATTTT. Its translation: CASSKVGTGDGNQPQHF.

This clone has only a few counts. The chain recombines TRBV7-2 with TRBJ1-5; TRBD1 matches at 7 bases. Germline CDR1 SGHTA, CDR2 FQGNSA. The CDR3 length is 15 residues. Germline trimming cut 2 bases from V and 7 bases from J; bases unmatched to any gene: 8. The CDR3: CASSLYRGVGQPQHF. CDR3 in DNA: TGTGCCAGCAGCTTATACAGGGGTGTAGGACAGCCCCAGCATTTT.

The chain carries TRBV19 and TRBJ2-1, with TRBD2 identical over 13 bases. Germline-derived CDR1 and CDR2 are LNHDA and SQIVND (reference sequence). J lost 3 bases, V lost 6 bases, and 8 bases had no gene match. The CDR3 runs to 17 residues. The CDR3 coding sequence is TGTGCCAGTAGGGAGACTAGCGGGGGGCCACTCTACAATGAGCAGTTCTTC. Translation gives CASRETSGGPLYNEQFF.

This chain links TRBV5-1 with TRBJ2-1; D uncertain. Trimming took 0 bases from V and 8 from J, leaving 6 bases between them. Germline assignment: CDR1 SGHRS and CDR2 YFSETQ. The CDR3 is made up of 12 amino acids. CDR3 in amino acids: CASSLESHEQFF. Written as DNA, the CDR3 is TGCGCCAGCAGCTTGGAGAGTCATGAGCAGTTCTTC.

The rearrangement uses TRBV29-1 and TRBJ2-6; 9 nucleotides agree with TRBD2. CDR1 is SQVTM, CDR2 ANQGSEA, per germline. The CDR3 has 16 residues. With 4 bases clipped from V and 0 bases from J, the junction kept 4 bases outside the gene matches. CDR3 loop: CSVGASGDSGANVLTF. The CDR3 DNA follows: TGCAGCGTTGGGGCTAGCGGGGACTCTGGGGCCAACGTCCTGACTTTC. Complete variable domain (other parts from reference TRBV29-1 and TRBJ2-6): SAVISQKPSRDICQRGTSLTIQCQVDSQVTMMFWYRQQPGQSLTLIATANQGSEATYESGFVIDKFPISRPNLTFSTLTVSNMSPEDSSIYLCSVGASGDSGANVLTFGAGSRLTVL.

This clone was counted between two and nine times. This chain joins TRBV10-2 and TRBJ2-3, with D unclear. The CDR3 extends over 11 amino acids. The germline gives CDR1 WSHSY, CDR2 SAAADI. V lost 5 bases and J 10 bases, leaving 10 bases between the germline ends. Here the CDR3 reads CASSLEESQYF. In DNA, the CDR3 is TGCGCCAGCAGTCTCGAGGAGTCGCAGTATTTT.

To note about this clone: A junction end diverges from the germline sequence, so it may reflect a read error. The chain recombines TRBV4-2 with TRBJ2-7; 9 bases fit TRBD1. This CDR3 comprises 16 residues. Germline V gene lookup returns CDR1 LGHNA and CDR2 YNFKEQ. The CDR3 spells CASSQGLGTGSFEQYF. As DNA, the CDR3 is TGTGCCAGCAGCCAAGGGCTTGGGACAGGGTCCTTCGAGCAGTACTTC.

The chain is built from TRBV29-1 and TRBJ2-7, with D tentatively TRBD2 (7 bases). V was shortened by 3 bases and J by 5 bases, with 14 bases between the two germline ends. CDR3 size: 13 residues. Germline loops: CDR1 SQVTM, CDR2 ANQGSEA. DNA of the CDR3: TGCAGCGTTGATGGGGGGGCAGTCAACGAGCAGTACTTC. Translation: CSVDGGAVNEQYF.

This chain uses TRBV21-1 with TRBJ1-5. TRBV21-1 corresponds to a pseudogene. The CDR3 is 14 amino acids. In DNA, the CDR3 is TGTGCCAGCAAGCCCTCGCGGGGCAATCAGCCCCAGCATTTT. It encodes CASKPSRGNQPQHF.

The chain links TRBV11-2 to TRBJ2-7; D is possibly TRBD2 (5 bases). Trimming left V 0 bases short and J 0 bases short, with 12 bases between. Germline V gene lookup returns CDR1 SGHAT and CDR2 FQNNGV. The CDR3 runs to 16 residues. The CDR3 here is CASSLDPGNLSYEQYF. CDR3 in DNA: TGTGCCAGCAGCTTAGATCCGGGAAACCTCTCCTACGAGCAGTACTTC.

The chain has TRBV4-2 and TRBJ1-5; 8 positions agree with TRBD1. The CDR3 length is 15 residues. The V segment lost 5 bases and the J segment 4 bases; nucleotides outside the gene matches: 7. Germline CDR1 LGHNA, CDR2 YNFKEQ. DNA for the CDR3: TGTGCCAGCAGCGCGGGACAGGCCGAGAATCAGCCCCAGCATTTT. It yields the protein CASSAGQAENQPQHF.

The CDR3 region is CASSSGVEQIREKLFF. DNA of the CDR3: TGTGCCAGCAGTTCCGGTGTAGAACAGATTCGCGAAAAACTGTTTTTT. This rearrangement joins TRBV6-5 to TRBJ1-4; D gene unclear. The length of the CDR3 is 16 residues. Germline CDR1 and CDR2: MNHEY and SVGAGI. Trimming removed 4 bases from V and 8 bases from J, with 20 bases in between.

The V and J genes are TRBV6-1 and TRBJ2-7; tentatively, D is TRBD2 (6 bases). Trimming removed 7 bases from V and 2 bases from J, with 15 bases in between. CDR3 length equals 14 residues. From germline, CDR1 is MNHNS and CDR2 SASEGT. The CDR3 region is CASIAGLGAYEQYF. The CDR3, as DNA: TGTGCCAGCATTGCGGGACTGGGAGCCTACGAGCAGTACTTC.

This rearrangement joins TRBV27 to TRBJ2-2; the D is unclear. Trimming cost V 5 bases and J 0 bases, with 4 bases left between them. Germline-derived CDR1 and CDR2 are MNHEY and SMNVEV (reference sequence). This CDR3 spans 13 amino acids. For the CDR3, the DNA is TGTGCCAGCAGTACATCGAACACCGGGGAGCTGTTTTTT. Protein product: CASSTSNTGELFF.

The chain joins TRBV19 to TRBJ2-1, with 14 bases that match TRBD2. This CDR3 is 17 amino acids long. CDR1 is LNHDA, CDR2 SQIVND, per germline (reference sequence). The ends lost 5 bases at V and 4 bases at J; junction bases unmatched: 7. The CDR3 bases are TGTGCCAGTAGTCTAGGACTAGCGGGGGGTGTTTACAATGAGCAGTTCTTC. Its translation is CASSLGLAGGVYNEQFF. The full variable domain, rest sourced from reference TRBV19 and TRBJ2-1, is DGGITQSPKYLFRKEGQNVTLSCEQNLNHDAMYWYRQDPGQGLRLIYYSQIVNDFQKGDIAEGYSVSREKKESFPLTVTSAQKNPTAFYLCASSLGLAGGVYNEQFFGPGTRLTVL.

The gene calls are TRBV12-2 and TRBJ1-1; whether TRBD1, the table's D call, matches the DNA was not checked. TRBV12-2 is a pseudogene. The CDR3 consists of 18 residues. This chain's CDR3 is CASRLERTPGQLNTEAFF. CDR3 bases: TGTGCAAGTCGCTTAGAGAGGACTCCGGGACAGTTGAACACTGAAGCTTTCTTT.

This clone was seen a few times. The chain uses TRBV4-1 and TRBJ2-1; D might be TRBD1 (5 bases). CDR1 is MGHRA, CDR2 YSYEKL, per germline. CDR3 length: 14 amino acids. V was clipped by 1 base and J by 8 bases, with 12 bases between them. This CDR3 is CASSQVVEGDEQFF. CDR3 nucleotide sequence: TGCGCCAGCAGCCAAGTAGTAGAAGGGGATGAGCAGTTCTTC.

This clone was picked up a small number of times. V usage is TRBV7-9 and J usage is TRBJ2-2; TRBD2 agrees at 7 bases. The V and J ends lost 0 bases and 2 bases, in that order; junction bases with no gene match: 6. The CDR3 is made up of 17 amino acids. The V gene's germline CDR1 is SEHNR and CDR2 FQNEAQ (reference sequence). CDR3: CASSLAIASGNTGELFF. CDR3 DNA sequence: TGTGCCAGCAGCTTAGCGATTGCTAGCGGTAACACCGGGGAGCTGTTTTTT.

Only one count was recorded for this clone. The V gene is TRBV9, the J gene TRBJ1-5, with TRBD1 matching over 8 bases. This CDR3 has 14 amino acids. Germline V gene data show CDR1 as SGDLS and CDR2 as YYNGEE. Germline trimming cut 6 bases from V and 8 bases from J; bases unmatched to any gene: 10. The CDR3 here is CASIWTGQVKPQHF. The DNA of the CDR3 is TGTGCCAGCATTTGGACGGGACAGGTTAAGCCCCAGCATTTT.

The chain joins TRBV5-8 to TRBJ2-1; 7 bases are a match to TRBD2. Germline CDR1 and CDR2: SGHTS and YDEGEE. Losses at the gene ends were 4 bases for V and 6 bases for J; bases not matched to a gene: 13. This CDR3 comprises 16 residues. The CDR3 is CASSRGEPKPSNEQFF. CDR3 sequence (DNA): TGTGCCAGCAGCCGGGGGGAGCCAAAGCCAAGCAATGAGCAGTTCTTC.

The CDR3 reads CASSATDTISGNTIYF. The CDR3, as DNA: TGTGCCAGCAGCGCGACAGATACAATCTCTGGAAACACCATATATTTT. The V call is TRBV9, the J call TRBJ1-3, with D perhaps TRBD1 (5 bases). The V end was cut by 3 bases, the J end by 0 bases, with 13 bases between. Germline values: CDR1 SGDLS, CDR2 YYNGEE. The CDR3 runs 16 residues.

The rearrangement links TRBV6-5 to TRBJ1-6; tentative D call: TRBD1 (6 bases). The V gene's germline CDR1 is MNHEY and CDR2 SVGAGI. This CDR3 spans 14 amino acids. With 6 bases removed from V and 8 bases from J, the gap between germline ends came to 14 bases. The CDR3 DNA reads TGTGCCAGCAGGACAGGCTCGGGTTATTCACCCCTCCACTTT. The encoded protein is CASRTGSGYSPLHF.